A single sample gave rise to the 11 T cell receptor beta chains below, sequenced in a study of CD8+ T cells in alopecia areata. Extracted RNA was reverse transcribed, and the resulting cDNA served as sequencing template. The repertoire was sequenced with immunoSEQ multiplex PCR; TCRdb's copy has only in-frame clones and lacks some. The profile shows 120,000 or so clones, about 50% of them singletons. Specimen: NKG2D-low CD8+ T cells sorted from blood. These receptors were collected from a human donor with alopecia areata.

The J gene is TRBJ2-7, the V gene TRBV9; 8 nucleotides agree with TRBD1. Per germline, CDR1 SGDLS and CDR2 YYNGEE. The CDR3 is 13 amino acids. The trim removed 4 bases at V and 2 bases at J, leaving 2 bases unmatched. Written as DNA, the CDR3 is TGTGCCAGCAGCCCGGGACAGGCCTACGAGCAGTACTTC. Protein product: CASSPGQAYEQYF.

This clone is a singleton in its sample. The chain carries TRBV27 and TRBJ2-7, with TRBD1 matching over 10 bases. J gave up 3 bases and V 6 bases, and 8 bases lay outside the gene matches. Germline V gene lookup returns CDR1 MNHEY and CDR2 SMNVEV (reference sequence). This CDR3 spans 15 amino acids. The CDR3 is CASRKGQGLHYEQYF. Written as DNA, the CDR3 is TGTGCCAGCAGGAAGGGACAGGGGCTTCACTACGAGCAGTACTTC.

The V and J genes are TRBV29-1 and TRBJ2-7, with D possibly matching TRBD1 (5 bases). This CDR3 comprises 11 residues. CDR1 is SQVTM and CDR2 is ANQGSEA in the germline V gene. Trimming cost V 3 bases and J 5 bases, with 8 bases left between them. The CDR3: CSVDVGDEQYF. The CDR3 bases are TGCAGCGTTGACGTAGGGGACGAGCAGTACTTC.

The chain uses TRBV30 and TRBJ1-1, with 7 bases lining up with TRBD1. The length of the CDR3 is 12 residues. CDR1 and CDR2 (germline): GTSNPN, SVGIG (reference sequence). V shed 6 bases, J shed 5 bases, and the junction held 6 bases outside the gene matches. For the CDR3, the DNA is TGTGCCTGCCCTGACAGGGATACTGAAGCTTTCTTT. Encoded protein: CACPDRDTEAFF.

This clone was seen only a few times. CDR3 in amino acids: CSVERGADEQYF. CDR3 in DNA: TGCAGCGTTGAGCGGGGGGCGGACGAGCAGTACTTC. The chain recombines TRBV29-1 with TRBJ2-7, with 8 bases fitting TRBD2. Per the germline V gene, CDR1 is SQVTM and CDR2 is ANQGSEA. The CDR3 is made up of 12 amino acids. Trimming removed 3 bases from V and 5 bases from J; junction bases left unmatched: 3.

This clone was seen a handful of times. For the CDR3, the DNA is TGCAGCGTTGAAAACCGGGACACTGAAGCTTTCTTT. Encoded protein: CSVENRDTEAFF. This chain links TRBV29-1 with TRBJ1-1; D unclear. This CDR3 has 12 amino acids. Trimming shortened V by 2 bases and J by 3 bases, and 7 bases separated the two germline ends. Germline V CDR1 and CDR2: SQVTM, ANQGSEA.

The CDR3 protein is CASSVGTEETQYF. DNA for the CDR3: TGCGCCAGCAGCGTTGGGACAGAAGAGACCCAGTACTTC. The chain is built from TRBV5-1 and TRBJ2-5; 7 bases are shared with TRBD1. V gave up 4 bases and J gave up 3 bases; unmatched junction bases: 3. Germline V lookup: CDR1 SGHRS, CDR2 YFSETQ. The CDR3 sequence is 13 residues long. The full variable domain, its missing parts supplied by reference TRBV5-1 and TRBJ2-5, is KAGVTQTPRYLIKTRGQQVTLSCSPISGHRSVSWYQQTPGQGLQFLFEYFSETQRNKGNFPGRFSGRQFSNSRSEMNVSTLELGDSALYLCASSVGTEETQYFGPGTRLLVL.

The CDR3: CASSLTALTDTQYF. CDR3 sequence (DNA): TGTGCCAGCAGCTTGACAGCACTCACAGATACGCAGTATTTT. The gene calls are TRBV6-6 and TRBJ2-3; a weak D match, TRBD1 (5 bases). This CDR3 is 14 amino acids long. CDR1 and CDR2 from the germline V gene are MNHNY and SVGAGI (reference sequence). Deletions cut 6 bases from V and 2 bases from J, with 12 bases between.

The rearrangement links TRBV29-1 to TRBJ2-2; D unclear. The V end was cut by 7 bases, the J end by 1 base, with 10 bases between. Per the germline V gene, CDR1 is SQVTM and CDR2 is ANQGSEA. The CDR3 consists of 13 residues. In nucleotides, the CDR3 is TGCAGCGCCGCGGACGGGAACACCGGGGAGCTGTTTTTT. Translation gives CSAADGNTGELFF.

This clone has more than one count but fewer than ten. The genes are TRBV29-1 and TRBJ2-5; TRBD1 agrees at 7 bases. Germline values: CDR1 SQVTM, CDR2 ANQGSEA. The CDR3 has 13 amino acids. The V and J ends lost 7 bases and 1 base, in that order; junction bases with no gene match: 6. The CDR3, as DNA: TGCAGCGCCGAGAGACAGGGCCAAGAGACCCAGTACTTC. It specifies CSAERQGQETQYF.

V is TRBV13 and J is TRBJ1-2, with D possibly matching TRBD1 (5 bases). CDR3 length: 13 residues. CDR1 and CDR2 (germline): PRHDT, FYEKMQ (reference sequence). The V end was cut by 6 bases, the J end by 3 bases, with 11 bases between. In nucleotides, the CDR3 is TGTGCCAGCAGAACCGGGACGGACTATGGCTACACCTTC. It is translated as CASRTGTDYGYTF. Full variable domain (remainder filled in from reference TRBV13 and TRBJ1-2): AAGVIQSPRHLIKEKRETATLKCYPIPRHDTVYWYQQGPGQDPQFLISFYEKMQSDKGSIPDRFSAQQFSDYHSELNMSSLELGDSALYFCASRTGTDYGYTFGSGTRLTVV.